This T cell receptor beta chain was obtained from a study of T-cell memory formation after mild COVID-19. General study findings and limits: CM and EM subsets held most contracting CD4+ clones; EMRA held CD8+ ones.

TCRdb re-derived calls from the 5' RACE reads in MiXCR, one entry per CDR3 protein. Of 200,000 to 300,000 distinct CDR3 sequences listed, 16% are singletons. This clonotype was picked up a small number of times. Its antigen is unidentified. This CDR3 region has 15 residues. V dropped 5 bases and J dropped 4; count of bases not matched to a gene: 10. CDR1 ENHRY and CDR2 SYGVKD come from the germline V gene. This TCR came from a man aged 18 to 29 who had mild COVID-19 (a few samples of this study predate the infection). Cell type and time point are not known. Source material: PBMCs or a T cell subset sorted from them (not recorded which). The chain couples TRBV10-3 to TRBJ1-2, with 7 bases identical to TRBD1. The CDR3 region has the DNA TGTGCCATCAGTCAAGACCGGGACAGTCTCTATGGCTACACCTTC. This translates into CAISQDRDSLYGYTF.